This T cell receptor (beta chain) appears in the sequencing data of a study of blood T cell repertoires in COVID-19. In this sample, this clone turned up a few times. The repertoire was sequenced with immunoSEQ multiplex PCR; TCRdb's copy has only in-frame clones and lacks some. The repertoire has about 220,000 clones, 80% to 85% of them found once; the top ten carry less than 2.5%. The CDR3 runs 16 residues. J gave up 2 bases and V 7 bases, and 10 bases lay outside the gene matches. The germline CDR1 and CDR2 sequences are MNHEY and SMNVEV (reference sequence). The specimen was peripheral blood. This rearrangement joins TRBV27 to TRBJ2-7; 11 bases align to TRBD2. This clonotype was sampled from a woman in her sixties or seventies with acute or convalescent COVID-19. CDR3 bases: TGTGCCAGCAAAATAGGGAATAGCGGGGGGGCCTACGAGCAGTACTTC. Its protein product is CASKIGNSGGAYEQYF.